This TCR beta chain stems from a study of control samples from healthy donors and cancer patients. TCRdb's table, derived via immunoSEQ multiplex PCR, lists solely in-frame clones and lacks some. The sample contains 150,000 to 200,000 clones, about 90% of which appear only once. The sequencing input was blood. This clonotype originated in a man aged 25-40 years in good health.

CDR3 DNA: TGTGCCAGCAGTGATAATGAAGATACGCAGTATTTT. Translation gives CASSDNEDTQYF. This chain joins TRBV2 and TRBJ2-3, with D uncertain. The CDR3 spans 12 residues. Germline V gives CDR1 SNHLY, CDR2 FYNNEI. Trimming shortened V by 3 bases and J by 5 bases, and 6 bases separated the two germline ends.